This T cell receptor (beta chain) was retrieved from a study of blood T cell repertoires in COVID-19. Study at large: Whether acute or convalescent, the COVID-19 samples came from the United States, Italy and Spain. PBMCs, B-cell-depleted T cells, or T cells were the source of the cDNA or gDNA that made up the material.

Original handling: Using reference gene primer amplification, nucleated cell counts were estimated. Measured with immunoSEQ multiplex PCR; TCRdb has only the in-frame clones, and not every one. V, J and clone size are those of that table, while D and trimming were read from the DNA. The table lists tens of thousands of clones, around 68% of them singletons, with 8.8% in the top ten. CDR1 and CDR2 (germline): SGHNT, YENEEA. The CDR3 runs 13 residues. V dropped 3 bases and J dropped 5; count of bases not matched to a gene: 1. This clone was seen more than once but under ten times. The source is a woman aged 70 to 79 with acute or convalescent COVID-19. The sample was peripheral blood. The chain employs TRBV11-3 and TRBJ2-1, with 7 bases lining up with TRBD1. The CDR3 DNA is TGTGCCAGCAGCTTGGGACAGAACAATGAGCAGTTCTTC. This encodes CASSLGQNNEQFF.